The next 20 T cell receptor beta chains were all read from a single sample in a study of T cells in Graves' hyperthyroidism and ophthalmopathy. From RNA transcripts, TCR beta CDR3 regions were amplified. HTBI primers drove first-round RT-PCR of the TCR CDR3. TCRdb analysed the multiplex PCR reads with MiXCR anew, one entry per CDR3 protein. The sample consists of 490,000 or so distinct CDR3 sequences, less than 20% of them appearing once. Sequenced sample: blood. The receptor set was obtained from a man in his forties with Graves' ophthalmopathy.

This clonotype was detected a few times. J is TRBJ1-3 and V is TRBV7-9, with D possibly TRBD1 on 5 matching bases. Trimming took 8 bases from V and 0 from J, leaving 14 bases between them. Germline CDR1 is SEHNR and CDR2 is FQNEAQ (reference sequence). This CDR3 has 15 amino acids. The CDR3: CASGGRSSSGNTIYF. CDR3 DNA sequence: TGTGCCAGCGGGGGACGGTCCTCCTCTGGAAACACCATATATTTT.

Ten or more counts support this clonotype. CDR3 sequence: CASSSAGQGYEQYF. In DNA, the CDR3 is TGTGCCAGCAGTTCAGCGGGACAGGGTTACGAGCAGTACTTC. V gene TRBV27 combines with J gene TRBJ2-7; the match to TRBD1 covers 9 bases. The CDR3 totals 14 residues. Per germline, CDR1 MNHEY and CDR2 SMNVEV (reference sequence). J lost 4 bases, V lost 4 bases, and 5 bases had no gene match.

The sample holds many counts of this clonotype. The V call is TRBV2, the J call TRBJ2-3; TRBD2 matches 11 bases. CDR1 and CDR2 from the germline V gene are SNHLY and FYNNEI. The CDR3 is 15 residues long. Trimming took 9 bases from V and 2 from J; bases not matched to a gene: 7. The CDR3 region is CASQRLAGSTDTQYF. The CDR3 DNA reads as TGTGCCAGTCAACGACTAGCGGGATCCACAGATACGCAGTATTTT.

This clonotype was picked up a small number of times. The chain has TRBV29-1 and TRBJ2-7, with 10 bases aligning to TRBD1. Trimming removed 3 bases from V and 5 bases from J; junction bases left unmatched: 4. This CDR3 comprises 13 residues. Germline CDR1 SQVTM, CDR2 ANQGSEA. The DNA of the CDR3 is TGCAGCGTTGAGGGACAGGGGAACCACGAGCAGTACTTC. Protein sequence: CSVEGQGNHEQYF.

This clonotype came up a few times. At one boundary the junction diverges from the germline segment, which might be a read error. The V and J genes are TRBV18 and TRBJ1-1, with 7 nucleotides matching TRBD1. Germline loops: CDR1 KGHSH, CDR2 LQKENI. The CDR3 has 13 amino acids. The CDR3, as DNA: TGTGCCAGCTCCCCGGGACAGAACACTAAAGCTTTCTTT. Encoded protein: CASSPGQNTKAFF.

This chain links TRBV5-1 with TRBJ2-2; D remains unclear. The CDR3 is 14 residues long. The V gene's germline CDR1 is SGHRS and CDR2 YFSETQ. V was shortened by 4 bases and J by 6 bases, with 13 bases between the two germline ends. CDR3 in amino acids: CASSIGRGPGELFF. CDR3 sequence (DNA): TGCGCCAGCAGCATTGGGCGAGGCCCCGGGGAGCTGTTTTTT.

This clonotype was counted at least ten times. This rearrangement joins TRBV7-8 to TRBJ2-1; TRBD1 or TRBD2 may be the D gene (5 bases each). With 5 bases removed from V and 6 bases from J, the gap between germline ends came to 23 bases. This CDR3 is built from 17 residues. Germline V gene data show CDR1 as SGHVS and CDR2 as FQNEAQ. The CDR3 protein is CASSTTPAAQRGNEQFF. CDR3 bases: TGTGCCAGCAGCACAACGCCAGCGGCTCAGAGGGGCAATGAGCAGTTCTTC.

This clonotype was detected many times. The genes are TRBV28 and TRBJ1-5, with a tentative D call TRBD1 (5 bases). The CDR3 runs 14 residues. Per germline, CDR1 MDHEN and CDR2 SYDVKM. The V gene lost 2 bases and the J gene lost 5 bases, with 10 bases spanning the gap. The CDR3 sequence: CASSLEAGDQPQHF. The DNA of the CDR3 is TGTGCCAGCAGTTTAGAAGCGGGGGATCAGCCCCAGCATTTT. Using reference TRBV28 and TRBJ1-5 for the parts outside the CDR3, the full variable domain is DVKVTQSSRYLVKRTGEKVFLECVQDMDHENMFWYRQDPGLGLRLIYFSYDVKMKEKGDIPEGYSVSREKKERFSLILESASTNQTSMYLCASSLEAGDQPQHFGDGTRLSIL.

This clonotype was counted ten times or more. The chain employs TRBV7-2 and TRBJ2-5, with 9 bases that match TRBD2. The CDR3 is 12 amino acids. Germline lookup yields CDR1 SGHTA and CDR2 FQGNSA. The trim removed 5 bases at V and 13 bases at J, leaving 8 bases unmatched. CDR3: CASSPRAGGRYF. CDR3 coding DNA: TGTGCCAGCAGCCCTCGTGCGGGGGGGAGGTACTTC.

This clonotype showed up just a few times. An end of the junction does not agree with germline; a read error may underlie this. CDR3 in DNA: TGTGCCAGCAGCGTAGAGGGGGATGAGCGGTTCTTC. It codes for CASSVEGDERFF. The V and J genes are TRBV9 and TRBJ2-1, with D possibly matching TRBD1 (6 bases). Germline values: CDR1 SGDLS, CDR2 YYNGEE. The CDR3 totals 12 residues. The variable domain in full, with the rest retrieved from reference TRBV9 and TRBJ2-1, is DSGVTQTPKHLITATGQRVTLRCSPRSGDLSVYWYQQSLDQGLQFLIQYYNGEERAKGNILERFSAQQFPDLHSELNLSSLELGDSALYFCASSVEGDERFFGPGTRLTVL.

The chain employs TRBV19 and TRBJ1-2, with D perhaps TRBD1 (5 bases). This CDR3 spans 14 amino acids. CDR1 LNHDA and CDR2 SQIVND come from the germline V gene (reference sequence). V was cut by 4 bases and J by 4 bases, with 13 bases left in between. This CDR3 reads CASSTQGNSYGYTF. CDR3 coding DNA: TGTGCCAGTAGTACCCAGGGAAATTCCTATGGCTACACCTTC.

This chain joins TRBV30 and TRBJ2-1; possibly TRBD1 for D (5 bases). CDR3 length: 11 residues. Germline V gene lookup returns CDR1 GTSNPN and CDR2 SVGIG (reference sequence). V lost 2 bases and J lost 6, with 5 bases in between. The CDR3 DNA follows: TGTGCCTGGAGTAGGGGCAATGAGCAGTTCTTC. Translating gives CAWSRGNEQFF.

This clonotype came up a few times. J is TRBJ2-7 and V is TRBV29-1; 14 nucleotides match TRBD2. Trimming removed 1 base from V and 4 bases from J; junction bases left unmatched: 6. The germline CDR1 and CDR2 sequences are SQVTM and ANQGSEA. This CDR3 is built from 16 residues. CDR3 region: CSVEGGTSGSRYEQYF. The CDR3 region has the DNA TGCAGCGTTGAAGGCGGGACTAGCGGGAGCAGATACGAGCAGTACTTC.

The chain carries TRBV7-3 and TRBJ1-2; perhaps TRBD1 as D (5 bases). V was shortened by 1 base and J by 9 bases, with 12 bases between the two germline ends. The CDR3 sequence is 13 residues long. The germline V gene encodes CDR1 SGHTA and CDR2 FQGTGA. The CDR3: CASSLNSEGRYTF. The CDR3 DNA is TGTGCCAGCAGCTTAAACAGCGAGGGGCGCTACACCTTC.

As to this clonotype: A read error may explain this, as a much larger clone is one base away. This chain connects TRBV12-3 or TRBV12-4 to TRBJ2-3; D unclear. The V gene lost 8 bases and the J gene lost 2 bases, with 14 bases spanning the gap. The length of the CDR3 is 14 residues. Here the CDR3 DNA reads TGTGCCAGCGGTTCCCCTACAATCACAGATACGCAGTATTTT. The encoded protein is CASGSPTITDTQYF.

The chain links TRBV3-1 to TRBJ2-5; D is undetermined. Per the germline V gene, CDR1 is LGHDT and CDR2 is YNNKEL (reference sequence). The CDR3 length is 14 residues. Trimming left V 2 bases short and J 0 bases short, with 7 bases between. CDR3 in amino acids: CASSQITYQETQYF. DNA for the CDR3: TGTGCCAGCAGCCAAATTACATACCAAGAGACCCAGTACTTC.

The chain couples TRBV12-3 or TRBV12-4 to TRBJ1-2, with 8 bases lining up with TRBD1. V trimming: 4 bases; J trimming: 1 base; junction bases outside the gene matches: 5. The length of the CDR3 is 15 residues. CDR3 bases: TGTGCCAGCAGTTCCTACAGGGGGGGTAACTATGGCTACACCTTC. It codes for CASSSYRGGNYGYTF.

A few counts support this clonotype. V is TRBV6-2 or TRBV6-3 and J is TRBJ2-3, with D perhaps TRBD2 (5 bases). From germline, CDR1 is MNHEY and CDR2 SVGEGT. V was cut by 8 bases and J by 2 bases, with 14 bases left in between. The CDR3 is 14 amino acids. The CDR3 region has the DNA TGTGCCAGCCGCTCGAGCGGACTCACAGATACGCAGTATTTT. It specifies CASRSSGLTDTQYF.

This sequence joins TRBV9 and TRBJ2-2; 8 bases are a match to TRBD2. The CDR3 consists of 17 residues. V shed 3 bases, J shed 5 bases, and the junction held 12 bases outside the gene matches. Germline lookup yields CDR1 SGDLS and CDR2 YYNGEE. The CDR3 DNA sequence: TGTGCCAGCAGCGCCCTTGAATCGGGAGGGTGGACCGGGGAGCTGTTTTTT. It yields the protein CASSALESGGWTGELFF.

In its sample, this clonotype was seen many times. The V gene is TRBV28, the J gene TRBJ1-1, with 7 bases aligning to TRBD1. The CDR3 runs to 16 residues. J was trimmed by 0 bases and V by 2 bases; bases with no gene match: 6. The germline V gene has CDR1 MDHEN and CDR2 SYDVKM. As DNA, the CDR3 is TGTGCCAGCAGTTTAGAGGGACAGCCCATGAACACTGAAGCTTTCTTT. Translation gives CASSLEGQPMNTEAFF.